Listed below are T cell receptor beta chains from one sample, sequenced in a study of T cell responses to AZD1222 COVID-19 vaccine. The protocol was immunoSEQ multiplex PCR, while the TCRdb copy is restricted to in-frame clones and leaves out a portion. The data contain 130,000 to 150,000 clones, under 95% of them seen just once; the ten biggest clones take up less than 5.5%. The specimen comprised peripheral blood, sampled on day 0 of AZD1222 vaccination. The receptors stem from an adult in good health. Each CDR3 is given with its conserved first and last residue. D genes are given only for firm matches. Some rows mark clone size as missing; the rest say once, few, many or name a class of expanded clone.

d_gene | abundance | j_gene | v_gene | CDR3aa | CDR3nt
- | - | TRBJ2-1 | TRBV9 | CASSVEGRSSYNEQFF | TGTGCCAGCAGCGTAGAGGGGCGGAGCTCCTACAATGAGCAGTTCTTC
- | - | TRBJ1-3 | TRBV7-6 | CASSLQGNTIYF | TGTGCCAGCAGCCTACAGGGAAACACCATATATTTT
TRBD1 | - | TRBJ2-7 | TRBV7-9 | CASSLGQGIYEQYF | TGTGCCAGCAGCTTAGGACAGGGAATCTACGAGCAGTACTTC
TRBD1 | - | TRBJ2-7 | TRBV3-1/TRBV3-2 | CASSPRGQGGYEQYF | TGTGCCAGCAGCCCAAGGGGACAGGGAGGCTACGAGCAGTACTTC
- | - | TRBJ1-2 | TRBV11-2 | CASSPEVGPLPNYGYTF | TGTGCCAGCAGCCCAGAGGTTGGCCCCCTCCCTAACTATGGCTACACCTTC
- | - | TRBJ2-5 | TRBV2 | CASSEYTGAQYF | TGTGCCAGCAGCGAATATACCGGGGCCCAGTACTTC
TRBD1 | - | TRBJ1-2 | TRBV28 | CASRDRGLYGYTF | TGTGCCAGCAGGGACAGGGGGCTTTATGGCTACACCTTC
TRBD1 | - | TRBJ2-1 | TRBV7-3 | CASSLGTGNNEQFF | TGTGCCAGCAGCTTAGGGACAGGTAATAATGAGCAGTTCTTC
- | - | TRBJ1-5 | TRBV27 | CASSLSGRGLGQPQHF | TGTGCCAGCAGTTTATCGGGCAGGGGTTTGGGTCAGCCCCAGCATTTT
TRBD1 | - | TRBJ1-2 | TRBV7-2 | CASSSQGLTNYGYTF | TGTGCCAGCAGCTCACAGGGGCTTACTAACTATGGCTACACCTTC
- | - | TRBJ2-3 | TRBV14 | CASSQFSLIGVRPDTQYF | TGTGCCAGCAGCCAATTCAGTTTAATCGGCGTGAGGCCAGATACGCAGTATTTT
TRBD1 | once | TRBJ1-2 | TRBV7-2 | CASSLRDRKHYTF | TGTGCCAGCAGCTTACGGGACAGGAAACATTACACCTTC
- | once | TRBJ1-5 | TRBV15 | CATRPLAGNQPQHF | TGTGCCACGCGGCCCTTGGCGGGCAATCAGCCCCAGCATTTT
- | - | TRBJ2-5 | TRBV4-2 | CASSQELAISGGHDQETQYF | TGTGCCAGCAGCCAAGAGTTGGCCATTTCCGGGGGGCACGATCAAGAGACCCAGTACTTC
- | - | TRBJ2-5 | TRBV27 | CASSPHFGQRDIETQYF | TGTGCCAGCAGCCCTCATTTTGGGCAGAGGGATATAGAGACCCAGTACTTC
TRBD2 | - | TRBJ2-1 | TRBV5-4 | CASSKGTSGLGDEQFF | TGTGCCAGCAGCAAAGGGACTAGCGGGCTTGGGGATGAGCAGTTCTTC
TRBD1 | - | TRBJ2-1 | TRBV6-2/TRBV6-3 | CASSADRGSGNEQFF | TGTGCCAGCAGTGCTGACAGGGGCAGTGGGAATGAGCAGTTCTTC
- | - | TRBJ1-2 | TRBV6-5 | CASRGRANYGYTF | TGTGCCAGCAGGGGGAGGGCTAACTATGGCTACACCTTC
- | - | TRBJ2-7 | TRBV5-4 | CASSQGGSRYEQYF | TGTGCCAGCAGCCAGGGGGGGTCCCGCTACGAGCAGTACTTC
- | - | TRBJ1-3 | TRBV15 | CATTRDTSGNTIYF | TGTGCCACCACCAGGGACACTTCTGGAAACACCATATATTTT
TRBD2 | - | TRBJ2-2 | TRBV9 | CASSVGGSGTGELFF | TGTGCCAGCAGCGTAGGCGGGAGTGGCACCGGGGAGCTGTTTTTT
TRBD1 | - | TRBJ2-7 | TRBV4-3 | CASSQDRDSYEQYF | TGCGCCAGCAGCCAGGACCGGGACAGCTACGAGCAGTACTTC
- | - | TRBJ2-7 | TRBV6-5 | CASKGFGEESLEQYF | TGTGCCAGCAAAGGGTTCGGGGAGGAGTCCCTCGAGCAGTACTTC
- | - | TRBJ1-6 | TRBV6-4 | CASSEEEPGDSPLHF | TGTGCCAGCAGTGAAGAAGAGCCAGGGGATTCACCCCTCCACTTT
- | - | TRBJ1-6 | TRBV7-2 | CASSTYAQGGSPLHF | TGTGCCAGCAGCACCTACGCCCAGGGCGGTTCACCCCTCCACTTT
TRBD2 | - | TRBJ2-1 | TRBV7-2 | CASSARRLAGVHEQFF | TGTGCCAGCAGCGCCAGACGACTAGCGGGGGTGCATGAGCAGTTCTTC
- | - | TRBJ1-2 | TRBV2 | CASTEGIFHGYTF | TGTGCCAGCACTGAAGGGATTTTTCACGGCTACACCTTC
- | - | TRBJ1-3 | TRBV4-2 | CASSQDGAVSGNTIYF | TGTGCCAGCAGCCAAGACGGGGCAGTCTCTGGAAACACCATATATTTT
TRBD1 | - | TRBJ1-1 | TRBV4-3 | CASSQEIKPGTGGSYGAFF | TGCGCCAGCAGCCAGGAAATAAAACCGGGGACAGGGGGATCCTATGGAGCTTTCTTT
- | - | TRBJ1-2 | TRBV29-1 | CSSDGDGYTF | TGCAGCTCTGATGGGGATGGCTACACCTTC
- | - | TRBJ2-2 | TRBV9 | CASSAVTGHNDFTGELFF | TGTGCCAGCAGCGCTGTGACAGGACATAATGACTTTACCGGGGAGCTGTTTTTT
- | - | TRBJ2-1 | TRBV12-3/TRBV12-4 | CASSFGGWQFF | TGTGCCAGCAGTTTCGGGGGTTGGCAGTTCTTC
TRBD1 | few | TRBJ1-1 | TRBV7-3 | CASSLGQGEAFF | TGTGCCAGCAGCTTAGGACAGGGGGAAGCTTTCTTT
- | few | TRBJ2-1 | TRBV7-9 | CASSWVNNEQFF | TGTGCCAGCAGCTGGGTGAACAATGAGCAGTTCTTC
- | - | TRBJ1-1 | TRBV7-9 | CASITRRTEAFF | TGTGCCAGCATAACCCGAAGAACTGAAGCTTTCTTT
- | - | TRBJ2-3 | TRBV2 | CASSGGWSDTQYF | TGTGCCAGCAGTGGGGGTTGGTCAGATACGCAGTATTTT
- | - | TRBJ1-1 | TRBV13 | CASSLVRFEAFF | TGTGCCAGCAGCTTAGTCCGGTTTGAAGCTTTCTTT
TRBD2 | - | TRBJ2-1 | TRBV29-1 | CSVGPAGGYNEQFF | TGCAGCGTTGGACCAGCGGGAGGGTACAATGAGCAGTTCTTC
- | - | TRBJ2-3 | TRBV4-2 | CASSQGQGRGNTQYF | TGTGCCAGCAGCCAAGGGCAGGGGAGGGGAAATACGCAGTATTTT
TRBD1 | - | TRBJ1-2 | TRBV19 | CASSIRRGAYGYTF | TGTGCCAGTAGTATTCGCAGGGGGGCCTATGGCTACACCTTC
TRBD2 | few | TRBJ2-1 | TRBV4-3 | CASSSRLAGEGEQFF | TGCGCCAGCAGCTCAAGACTAGCGGGAGAGGGTGAGCAGTTCTTC
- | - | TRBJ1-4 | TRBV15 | CATSRDKGEKLFF | TGTGCCACCAGCAGAGATAAAGGTGAAAAACTGTTTTTT
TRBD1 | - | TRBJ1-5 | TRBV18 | CASSLGQGNQPQHF | TGTGCCAGCTCACTGGGACAGGGCAATCAGCCCCAGCATTTT
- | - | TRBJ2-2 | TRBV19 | CASSMSGAGTGELFF | TGTGCCAGTAGTATGTCAGGGGCAGGCACCGGGGAGCTGTTTTTT
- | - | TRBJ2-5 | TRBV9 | CASRAQYF | TGTGCCAGCAGAGCCCAGTACTTC
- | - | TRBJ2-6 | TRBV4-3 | CASSPREGTGANVLTF | TGCGCCAGCAGCCCGAGGGAAGGGACGGGGGCCAACGTCCTGACTTTC
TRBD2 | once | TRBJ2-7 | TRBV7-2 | CASSPTSGPYEQYF | TGTGCCAGCAGCCCGACTAGCGGGCCTTACGAGCAGTACTTC
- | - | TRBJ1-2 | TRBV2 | CASRVVVRYGYTF | TGTGCCAGCAGAGTTGTGGTTCGTTACGGCTACACCTTC
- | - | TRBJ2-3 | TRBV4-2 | CASSQDRGVGSTDTQYF | TGTGCCAGCAGCCAAGATCGCGGAGTAGGGAGCACAGATACGCAGTATTTT
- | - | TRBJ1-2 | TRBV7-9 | CASSLRASRASNYGYTF | TGTGCCAGCAGCTTACGGGCCAGCAGGGCAAGTAACTATGGCTACACCTTC
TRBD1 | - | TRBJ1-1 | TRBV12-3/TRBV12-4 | CASGTGQTEAFF | TGTGCCAGCGGGACAGGGCAAACTGAAGCTTTCTTT
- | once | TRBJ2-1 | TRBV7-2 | CASSLVYNEQFF | TGTGCCAGCAGCTTAGTTTACAATGAGCAGTTCTTC
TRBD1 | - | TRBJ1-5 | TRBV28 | CASSGQGRSNQPQHF | TGTGCCAGCAGTGGACAGGGGAGGAGCAATCAGCCCCAGCATTTT
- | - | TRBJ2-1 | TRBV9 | CASSPPGLGFNEQFF | TGTGCCAGCAGCCCTCCGGGGTTGGGGTTTAATGAGCAGTTCTTC
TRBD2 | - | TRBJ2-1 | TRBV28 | CASSPPGLAGGPDRTQFF | TGTGCCAGCAGTCCCCCCGGACTAGCGGGAGGGCCGGACCGCACGCAGTTCTTC
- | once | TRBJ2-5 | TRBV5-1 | CASSLAVSLETQYF | TGCGCCAGCAGCTTGGCCGTCTCTTTAGAGACCCAGTACTTC
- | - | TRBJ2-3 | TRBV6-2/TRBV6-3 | CASSYSYRATDTQYF | TGTGCCAGCAGTTATTCCTACAGGGCCACAGATACGCAGTATTTT
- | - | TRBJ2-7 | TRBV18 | CASSPPPVGPYEQYF | TGTGCCAGCTCACCACCTCCGGTAGGGCCCTACGAGCAGTACTTC
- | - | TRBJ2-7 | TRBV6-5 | CASSRFRGEQYF | TGTGCCAGCAGCCGATTTCGGGGGGAGCAGTACTTC
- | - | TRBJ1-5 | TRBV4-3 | CASSQDSRGSGQPQHF | TGCGCCAGCAGCCAAGATTCGCGGGGGTCCGGTCAGCCCCAGCATTTT